These 12 T cell receptor beta chains came from one sample sequenced in a study of T-cell reconstitution after alpha-beta-depleted transplantation in children. The TCRbeta library was prepared with unique molecular identifiers. In TCRdb, the PCR reads were re-called with MiXCR into one record per CDR3 protein. The table lists approximately 250,000 distinct CDR3 sequences, around 8.9% of them singletons. The input for sequencing was PBMCs from the stem cell graft donor, taken from the stem cell graft. These receptors were taken from a human donor who donated a stem cell graft to a child with SCID.

This clonotype was picked up many times. The rearrangement links TRBV10-3 to TRBJ2-5; TRBD1 agrees at 7 bases. Germline assignment: CDR1 ENHRY and CDR2 SYGVKD. This CDR3 is 14 amino acids long. V lost 5 bases and J lost 1; bases outside the gene matches: 4. As DNA, the CDR3 is TGTGCCATCAGTAGGACAGGTCCCCAAGAGACCCAGTACTTC. It yields the protein CAISRTGPQETQYF.

Ten or more counts support this clonotype. The chain couples TRBV5-1 to TRBJ1-3, with D possibly matching TRBD1 (6 bases). There are 16 residues in the CDR3. The germline CDR1 and CDR2 sequences are SGHRS and YFSETQ. V was cut by 0 bases and J by 0 bases, with 10 bases left in between. CDR3 bases: TGCGCCAGCAGCTTGGCCGGACAGCCCTCTGGAAACACCATATATTTT. It is translated as CASSLAGQPSGNTIYF.

There are many counts of this clonotype. V usage is TRBV20-1 and J usage is TRBJ2-7, with 9 bases lining up with TRBD1. V lost 6 bases and J lost 6; bases outside the gene matches: 12. Germline loops: CDR1 DFQATT, CDR2 SNEGSKA (reference sequence). This CDR3 has 14 amino acids. The CDR3 coding sequence is TGCAGTGCCCCGAACCGGGACAGGGAATCCGAGCAGTACTTC. Translation gives CSAPNRDRESEQYF.

This clonotype was detected ten times or more. This chain joins TRBV19 and TRBJ2-7; 9 nucleotides align to TRBD1. Germline CDR1 and CDR2: LNHDA and SQIVND (reference sequence). V shed 8 bases, J shed 0 bases, and the junction held 2 bases outside the gene matches. The length of the CDR3 is 13 residues. CDR3 DNA: TGTGCCAGTGGGACAGGGTACTCCTACGAGCAGTACTTC. Translating gives CASGTGYSYEQYF.

This clonotype was observed at least ten times. The chain links TRBV6-5 to TRBJ1-2; 7 bases line up with TRBD1. Per the germline V gene, CDR1 is MNHEY and CDR2 is SVGAGI. The J segment lost 3 bases and the V segment lost 2 bases, leaving 0 bases of the junction unmatched. This CDR3 is 13 amino acids long. The DNA of the CDR3 is TGTGCCAGCAGTTACGACAGGGACTATGGCTACACCTTC. It specifies CASSYDRDYGYTF.

This clonotype was recorded many times. The genes are TRBV6-1 and TRBJ1-2, with D maybe TRBD1 (5 bases). V was trimmed by 6 bases and J by 8 bases, leaving 22 bases between them. The germline V gene has CDR1 MNHNS and CDR2 SASEGT. This CDR3 is 15 amino acids long. As DNA, the CDR3 is TGTGCCAGCAGCCCCCCATGGGGACTAGTGAGAGGCTACACCTTC. This translates into CASSPPWGLVRGYTF.

This clonotype was seen ten or more times. The gene calls are TRBV20-1 and TRBJ2-2; D possibly uses TRBD1 or TRBD2 (5 bases each). This CDR3 has 17 residues. CDR1 is DFQATT and CDR2 is SNEGSKA in the germline V gene (reference sequence). V gave up 1 base and J gave up 2 bases, with 17 bases separating them. CDR3 bases: TGCAGTGCTAGAGTTACGATGGGGGATCTCAACACCGGGGAGCTGTTTTTT. Protein product: CSARVTMGDLNTGELFF.

At least ten counts were recorded for this clonotype. The chain recombines TRBV5-1 with TRBJ1-1; 9 nucleotides agree with TRBD1. Germline V gene data show CDR1 as SGHRS and CDR2 as YFSETQ. The CDR3 extends over 14 amino acids. After removal of 4 bases from V and 3 bases from J, the junction contained 4 bases not matched to a gene. CDR3 in amino acids: CASSTRQGDTEAFF. CDR3 DNA sequence: TGCGCCAGCAGCACCCGACAGGGGGACACTGAAGCTTTCTTT.

CDR3 in amino acids: CASSLVREYQETQYF. CDR3 in DNA: TGTGCCAGCAGCTTAGTAAGGGAATACCAAGAGACCCAGTACTTC. The chain recombines TRBV7-6 with TRBJ2-5, with unresolved D. CDR1 is SGHVS and CDR2 is FNYEAQ in the germline V gene. The V gene lost 1 base and the J gene lost 0 bases, with 9 bases spanning the gap. The CDR3 has 15 amino acids.

This clonotype was seen many times. The chain links TRBV5-1 to TRBJ2-2, with D tentatively TRBD1 (6 bases). CDR1 and CDR2 (germline): SGHRS, YFSETQ. Trimming stripped 4 bases from V and 1 base from J, with 17 bases between. The CDR3 spans 17 residues. CDR3 protein: CASSPTTGTMNTGELFF. The CDR3 DNA reads as TGCGCCAGCAGCCCGACTACCGGGACAATGAACACCGGGGAGCTGTTTTTT.

The table lists this clonotype with many counts. This chain connects TRBV6-6 to TRBJ2-2; no firm D call. The length of the CDR3 is 13 residues. Germline-derived CDR1 and CDR2 are MNHNY and SVGAGI (reference sequence). Between the trimmed V and J ends, which lost 8 bases and 2 bases, there was a span of 9 bases. The CDR3 is CASGPSNTGELFF. DNA for the CDR3: TGTGCCAGCGGTCCCTCAAACACCGGGGAGCTGTTTTTT.

In its sample, this clonotype was seen many times. The V call is TRBV12-3 or TRBV12-4, the J call TRBJ2-6; no clear D. The CDR3 contains 16 residues. V was clipped by 6 bases and J by 0 bases, with 12 bases between them. CDR3 sequence: CASSVDRHSGANVLTF. The CDR3 DNA is TGTGCCAGCAGCGTCGACCGTCACTCTGGGGCCAACGTCCTGACTTTC.